Presented here are 15 T cell receptor beta chains from one specimen sequenced in a study of sequential checkpoint blockade in melanoma. The treatment: randomized to nivolumab then ipilimumab (arm A) or the reverse (arm B). The table came from immunoSEQ multiplex PCR; TCRdb's copy has only in-frame clones and leaves some out. This table holds about 10,000 clones, more than 75% found once. This specimen was CD8+ T cells sorted from blood (inferred from file names), taken from a patient given nivolumab and ipilimumab in sequence. These receptors came from a human donor with melanoma.

The chain carries TRBV6-5 and TRBJ1-1; unclear D gene. The CDR3 covers 13 residues. The germline CDR1 and CDR2 sequences are MNHEY and SVGAGI. V gave up 2 bases and J gave up 1 base, with 5 bases separating them. CDR3 in amino acids: CASSYGRNTEAFF. The CDR3 coding sequence is TGTGCCAGCAGTTACGGGCGGAACACTGAAGCTTTCTTT.

V and J are TRBV7-9 and TRBJ2-7; weak D call: TRBD2 (7 bases). The length of the CDR3 is 16 residues. Germline CDR1 SEHNR, CDR2 FQNEAQ (reference sequence). V lost 5 bases and J lost 0, with 17 bases in between. The CDR3 is CASSQGRGGISYEQYF. The DNA of the CDR3 is TGTGCCAGCAGCCAAGGGAGGGGGGGGATCTCCTACGAGCAGTACTTC.

The chain combines TRBV28 with TRBJ1-5; D remains ambiguous. Trimming cost V 3 bases and J 2 bases, with 8 bases left between them. The CDR3 covers 14 residues. The germline gives CDR1 MDHEN, CDR2 SYDVKM. The CDR3 region has the DNA TGTGCCAGCAGTTTCTCAGGTCGCAATCAGCCCCAGCATTTT. It translates to CASSFSGRNQPQHF.

This sequence joins TRBV11-3 and TRBJ2-7; TRBD1 matches 7 bases. There are 13 residues in the CDR3. V was clipped by 5 bases and J by 0 bases; unmatched bases: 1. The germline CDR1 and CDR2 sequences are SGHNT and YENEEA. CDR3 protein: CASSPGGSYEQYF. In DNA form, the CDR3 reads TGTGCCAGCAGCCCAGGGGGCTCCTACGAGCAGTACTTC.

This clone was seen only a few times. The chain uses TRBV28 and TRBJ2-7; 10 positions agree with TRBD2. Germline assignment: CDR1 MDHEN and CDR2 SYDVKM. V was clipped by 4 bases and J by 3 bases; unmatched bases: 12. This CDR3 has 17 residues. CDR3 coding DNA: TGTGCCAGCAGTTCTCCCTCCGGGCTAGCGGGGGACTACGAGCAGTACTTC. This encodes CASSSPSGLAGDYEQYF.

This clone was counted a single time. The chain uses TRBV7-6 and TRBJ1-3, with D uncertain. The CDR3 totals 20 residues. V lost 3 bases and J lost 0, with 24 bases in between. Germline CDR1 and CDR2: SGHVS and FNYEAQ. CDR3 nucleotides: TGTGCCAGCAGCTTCGATAGCGCCCATGGGGAGGACCTCTCTGGAAACACCATATATTTT. Its protein product is CASSFDSAHGEDLSGNTIYF.

This chain links TRBV19 with TRBJ1-1; no firm D call. V lost 7 bases to trimming and J lost 1 base, with 16 bases between them. CDR1 LNHDA and CDR2 SQIVND come from the germline V gene (reference sequence). The length of the CDR3 is 15 residues. The CDR3 protein is CASKLTSSSNTEAFF. The DNA of the CDR3 is TGTGCCAGTAAGTTGACATCTTCATCGAACACTGAAGCTTTCTTT.

On this clone: The identical CDR3 is also encoded by other nucleotide sequences in the sample. The J gene is TRBJ2-7, the V gene TRBV9; D perhaps matches TRBD1 (6 bases). V lost 0 bases, J lost 3 bases, and 13 bases lay in between. Germline V CDR1 and CDR2: SGDLS, YYNGEE. This CDR3 comprises 15 residues. The DNA for the CDR3 is TGTGCCAGCAGCGTAGGAGTCTTAGGGGGCTACGAGCAGTACTTC. This gives the protein CASSVGVLGGYEQYF.

This clone was seen a single time. The V and J genes are TRBV4-3 and TRBJ1-5; 10 nucleotides line up with TRBD1. This CDR3 spans 16 amino acids. J lost 6 bases, V lost 0 bases, and 5 bases had no gene match. The germline V gene has CDR1 LGHNA and CDR2 YSLEER. CDR3 in DNA: TGCGCCAGCAGCCAAGATCCCGGGACAGGGGTTCAGCCCCAGCATTTT. It is translated as CASSQDPGTGVQPQHF.

The chain couples TRBV13 to TRBJ2-7; tentatively, D is TRBD1 (6 bases). Trimming took off 1 base at V and 5 bases at J, with 12 bases between the two ends. The CDR3 spans 14 residues. CDR1 and CDR2 (germline): PRHDT, FYEKMQ (reference sequence). The CDR3, as DNA: TGTGCCAGCAGCTTAGAAAGTGAGGGGGACGAGCAGTACTTC. Protein product: CASSLESEGDEQYF.

This clone showed up just a few times. V gene TRBV19 combines with J gene TRBJ1-2; D unclear. The germline CDR1 and CDR2 sequences are LNHDA and SQIVND (reference sequence). V gave up 7 bases and J gave up 8 bases, with 14 bases separating them. The CDR3 extends over 12 amino acids. The CDR3 coding sequence is TGTGCCAGTACCGTAGGCGTAGCCGGCTACACCTTC. This translates into CASTVGVAGYTF. Drawing the rest from reference TRBV19 and TRBJ1-2, the complete variable domain is DGGITQSPKYLFRKEGQNVTLSCEQNLNHDAMYWYRQDPGQGLRLIYYSQIVNDFQKGDIAEGYSVSREKKESFPLTVTSAQKNPTAFYLCASTVGVAGYTFGSGTRLTVV.

V and J are TRBV7-8 and TRBJ2-6; 10 bases are shared with TRBD1. Germline V CDR1 and CDR2: SGHVS, FQNEAQ. This CDR3 comprises 18 residues. V gave up 6 bases and J gave up 0 bases; unmatched junction bases: 8. In DNA, the CDR3 is TGTGCCAGCAGTTACTTGACAGGGGGCCTCTCTGGGGCCAACGTCCTGACTTTC. As protein: CASSYLTGGLSGANVLTF.

This rearrangement joins TRBV7-3 to TRBJ1-6; D gene uncertain. The CDR3 consists of 15 residues. Germline CDR1 is SGHTA and CDR2 is FQGTGA. The V and J ends lost 2 bases and 2 bases respectively, with 7 bases between them. The CDR3 is CASSLGGTYNSPLHF. The DNA of the CDR3 is TGTGCCAGCAGCTTAGGAGGAACCTATAATTCACCCCTCCACTTT.

The chain has TRBV2 and TRBJ1-1, with D hard to call. The V end lost 4 bases, the J end lost 4 bases, and 10 bases lay between the germline ends. Germline assignment: CDR1 SNHLY and CDR2 FYNNEI. The CDR3 contains 13 residues. Here the CDR3 reads CASSAGSGTEAFF. In DNA, the CDR3 is TGTGCCAGCAGTGCGGGCAGCGGCACTGAAGCTTTCTTT.

For the CDR3, the DNA is TGTGCCAGCAGGGGGCCGGGCCTCGGACTGTTTTTT. As protein: CASRGPGLGLFF. This chain links TRBV6-5 with TRBJ1-4; TRBD1 might be the D (5 bases). The CDR3 totals 12 residues. Germline V gene sequence: CDR1 MNHEY, CDR2 SVGAGI. V was cut by 6 bases and J by 13 bases, with 15 bases left in between.